This T cell receptor beta chain was retrieved from a study of blood T cells in healthy people across ages. Sample-barcoded 5' priming and a J-beta primer mix drove a second PCR of about 6 to 12 cycles. With 12 random nucleotides, a template-switch adaptor tagged each individual cDNA molecule. No fewer than 3 million CDR3-containing paired-end reads came from each sample. TCRdb analysed the 5' RACE reads with MiXCR anew, one entry per CDR3 protein. This sample yields hundreds of thousands of distinct CDR3 sequences, of which roughly three fifths are seen a single time; roughly 25% belongs to the top ten. Germline V gene lookup returns CDR1 SQVTM and CDR2 ANQGSEA. The germline V and J ends were trimmed by 7 bases and 2 bases, with 15 bases remaining between them. This CDR3 region has 13 residues. This clonotype was recorded many times.

What was sequenced was blood. The sequence was obtained from a man in his forties in good health. The V and J genes are TRBV29-1 and TRBJ2-7; a weak D match, TRBD1 (5 bases). The CDR3 region is CSAQISGTYEQYF. In DNA form, the CDR3 reads TGCAGCGCACAGATTTCAGGGACCTACGAGCAGTACTTC.